Detailed here is one T cell receptor (beta chain). This sample is drawn from a study of blood T cell repertoires in COVID-19. Study summary: Donors in the United States, Italy and Spain gave samples during acute or convalescent COVID-19.

This CDR3 comprises 16 residues. The germline V and J ends were trimmed by 5 bases and 5 bases, with 22 bases remaining between them. CDR1 and CDR2 from the germline V gene are SGHNT and YYREEE (reference sequence). In the source study's methods: Reference gene primers were amplified, and this amplification served to estimate nucleated cell counts. Clones were read by immunoSEQ multiplex PCR, and TCRdb kept only the in-frame ones, dropping some. The V and J calls and clone size are taken from that table; D and trimming were inferred from the DNA. Of under 300,000 clones listed, around 86% are singletons.

This receptor was taken from an older woman with active or convalescent COVID-19. The rearrangement links TRBV5-4 to TRBJ2-5; perhaps TRBD2 as D (7 bases). The material sequenced was peripheral blood. The CDR3 DNA is TGTGCCAGCAGAATCACTCTGGGGGGGGGCCAGGAGACCCAGTACTTC. Protein product: CASRITLGGGQETQYF. Complete variable domain (other parts from reference TRBV5-4 and TRBJ2-5): ETGVTQSPTHLIKTRGQQVTLRCSSQSGHNTVSWYQQALGQGPQFIFQYYREEENGRGNFPPRFSGLQFPNYSSELNVNALELDDSALYLCASRITLGGGQETQYFGPGTRLLVL.